This TCR beta chain emerged from a study of T-cell reconstitution after alpha-beta-depleted transplantation in children. This clonotype was detected only a few times. For TCRbeta, the library was prepared with unique molecular identifiers. MiXCR, run by TCRdb on the PCR reads, gives a single entry per CDR3 protein. The sample lists approximately 270,000 distinct CDR3 sequences, 9.9% occurring once. The germline V gene encodes CDR1 LGHNA and CDR2 YNFKEQ. The CDR3 extends over 16 amino acids. V was pared by 0 bases and J by 8 bases, with 17 bases between. The receptor comes from a human donor who donated a stem cell graft to a child with SCID. The chain combines TRBV4-2 with TRBJ2-4; tentatively, D is TRBD1 or TRBD2 (5 bases each). Specimen: PBMCs from the stem cell graft donor, collected from the stem cell graft. DNA of the CDR3: TGTGCCAGCAGCCAAGAGCCGCACTATGGGGGAGACATTCAGTACTTC. Protein sequence: CASSQEPHYGGDIQYF.